The TCR beta chain under discussion was sequenced for a study of blood T cells in healthy people across ages. Losses at the gene ends were 6 bases for V and 4 bases for J; bases not matched to a gene: 11. The CDR3 loop spans 17 amino acids. It was with a sample-barcoded 5' primer and a J-beta primer mix that a second PCR of roughly 7 to 12 cycles was run. Each cDNA molecule carried a tag from a template-switch adaptor that contained 12 random nucleotides. TCRdb recomputed calls from the 5' RACE reads with MiXCR, one row per CDR3 protein. The sample records about 1 million distinct CDR3 sequences, 35% to 55% being singletons.

The material sequenced was blood. This sequence joins TRBV12-3 or TRBV12-4 and TRBJ2-2, with 10 bases aligning to TRBD1. This clonotype originated in a woman in her sixties or seventies in good health. The CDR3 bases are TGTGCCAGCAGGACCGCCGGGACAGGGGCTTCCACCGGGGAGCTGTTTTTT. Amino acids: CASRTAGTGASTGELFF.